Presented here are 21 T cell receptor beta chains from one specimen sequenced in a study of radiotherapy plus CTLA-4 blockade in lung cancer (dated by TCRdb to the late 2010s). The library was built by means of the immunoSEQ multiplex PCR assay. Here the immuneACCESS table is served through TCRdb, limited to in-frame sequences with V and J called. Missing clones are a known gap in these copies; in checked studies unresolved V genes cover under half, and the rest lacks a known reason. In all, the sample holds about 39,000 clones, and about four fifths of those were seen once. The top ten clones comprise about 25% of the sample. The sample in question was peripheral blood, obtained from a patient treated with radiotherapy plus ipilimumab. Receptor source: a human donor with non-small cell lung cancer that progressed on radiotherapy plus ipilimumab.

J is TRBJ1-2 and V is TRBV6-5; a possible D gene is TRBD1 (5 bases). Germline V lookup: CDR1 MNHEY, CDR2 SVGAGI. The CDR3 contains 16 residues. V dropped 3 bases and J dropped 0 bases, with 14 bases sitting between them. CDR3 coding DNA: TGTGCCAGCAGTTATATAGACAGTTCCGCTAACTATGGCTACACCTTC. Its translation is CASSYIDSSANYGYTF.

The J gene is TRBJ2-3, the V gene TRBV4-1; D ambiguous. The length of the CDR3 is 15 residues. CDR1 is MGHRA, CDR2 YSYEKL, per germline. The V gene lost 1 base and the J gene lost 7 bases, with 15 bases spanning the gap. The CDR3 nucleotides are TGCGCCAGCAGCCAAGGGCAGGCTTACGCCCATACGCAGTATTTT. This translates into CASSQGQAYAHTQYF.

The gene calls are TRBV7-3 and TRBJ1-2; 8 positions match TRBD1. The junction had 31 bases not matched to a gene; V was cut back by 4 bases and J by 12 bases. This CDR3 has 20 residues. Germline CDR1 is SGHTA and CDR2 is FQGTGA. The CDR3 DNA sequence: TGTGCCAGCAGCTCCACCGACTCTCCGGGACAGGTTGTTTTTTACGGTCGGGACACCTTC. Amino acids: CASSSTDSPGQVVFYGRDTF. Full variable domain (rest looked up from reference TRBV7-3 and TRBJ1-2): GAGVSQTPSNKVTEKGKYVELRCDPISGHTALYWYRQSLGQGPEFLIYFQGTGAADDSGLPNDRFFAVRPEGSVSTLKIQRTERGDSAVYLCASSSTDSPGQVVFYGRDTFGSGTRLTVV.

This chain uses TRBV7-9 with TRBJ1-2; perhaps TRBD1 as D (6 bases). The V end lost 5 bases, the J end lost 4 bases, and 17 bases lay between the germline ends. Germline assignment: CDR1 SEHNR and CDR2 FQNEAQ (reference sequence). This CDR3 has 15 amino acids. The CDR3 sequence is CASSPLGGPFYGYTF. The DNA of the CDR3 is TGTGCCAGCAGCCCACTAGGGGGTCCTTTCTATGGCTACACCTTC.

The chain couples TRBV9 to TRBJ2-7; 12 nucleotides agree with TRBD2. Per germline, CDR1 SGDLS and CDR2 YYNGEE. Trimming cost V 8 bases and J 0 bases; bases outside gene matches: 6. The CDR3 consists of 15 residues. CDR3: CARRTSGVISYEQYF. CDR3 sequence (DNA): TGTGCCAGACGGACTAGCGGGGTGATCTCCTACGAGCAGTACTTC. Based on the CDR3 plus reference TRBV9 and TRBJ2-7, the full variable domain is DSGVTQTPKHLITATGQRVTLRCSPRSGDLSVYWYQQSLDQGLQFLIQYYNGEERAKGNILERFSAQQFPDLHSELNLSSLELGDSALYFCARRTSGVISYEQYFGPGTRLTVT.

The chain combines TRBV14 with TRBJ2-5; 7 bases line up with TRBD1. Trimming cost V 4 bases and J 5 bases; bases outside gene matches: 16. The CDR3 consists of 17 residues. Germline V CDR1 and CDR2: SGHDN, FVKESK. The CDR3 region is CASSPQLRGRGFETQYF. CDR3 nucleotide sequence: TGTGCCAGCAGCCCACAACTTAGGGGCAGGGGGTTTGAGACCCAGTACTTC.

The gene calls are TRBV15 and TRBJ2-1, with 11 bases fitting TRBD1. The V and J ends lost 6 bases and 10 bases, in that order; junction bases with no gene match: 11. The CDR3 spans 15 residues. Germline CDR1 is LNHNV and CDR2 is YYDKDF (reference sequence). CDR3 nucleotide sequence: TGTGCCACCAGTCTCTCGGGACAGGGGGGGCGGGAGCAGTTCTTC. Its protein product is CATSLSGQGGREQFF. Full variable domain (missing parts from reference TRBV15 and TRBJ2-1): DAMVIQNPRYQVTQFGKPVTLSCSQTLNHNVMYWYQQKSSQAPKLLFHYYDKDFNNEADTPDNFQSRRPNTSFCFLDIRSPGLGDTAMYLCATSLSGQGGREQFFGPGTRLTVL.

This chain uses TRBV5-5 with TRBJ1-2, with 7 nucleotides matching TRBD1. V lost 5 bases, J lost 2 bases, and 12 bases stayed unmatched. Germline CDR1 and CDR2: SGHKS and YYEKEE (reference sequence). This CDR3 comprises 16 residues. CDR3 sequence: CASSPDRVGVNYGYTF. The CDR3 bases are TGTGCCAGCAGTCCCGACAGGGTTGGTGTAAACTATGGCTACACCTTC.

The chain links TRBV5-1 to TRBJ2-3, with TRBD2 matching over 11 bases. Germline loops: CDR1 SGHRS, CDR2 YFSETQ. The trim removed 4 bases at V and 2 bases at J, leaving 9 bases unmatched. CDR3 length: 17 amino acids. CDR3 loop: CASSASGGLPSTDTQYF. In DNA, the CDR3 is TGCGCCAGCAGCGCTAGCGGGGGGCTACCCTCCACAGATACGCAGTATTTT. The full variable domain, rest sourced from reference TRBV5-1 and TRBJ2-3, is KAGVTQTPRYLIKTRGQQVTLSCSPISGHRSVSWYQQTPGQGLQFLFEYFSETQRNKGNFPGRFSGRQFSNSRSEMNVSTLELGDSALYLCASSASGGLPSTDTQYFGPGTRLTVL.

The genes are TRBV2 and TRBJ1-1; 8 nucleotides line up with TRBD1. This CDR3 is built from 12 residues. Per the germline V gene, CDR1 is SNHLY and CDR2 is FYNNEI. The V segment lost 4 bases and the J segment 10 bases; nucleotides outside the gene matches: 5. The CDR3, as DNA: TGTGCCAGCAGTGGGACAGGGTGGGGAGCTTTCTTT. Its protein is CASSGTGWGAFF.

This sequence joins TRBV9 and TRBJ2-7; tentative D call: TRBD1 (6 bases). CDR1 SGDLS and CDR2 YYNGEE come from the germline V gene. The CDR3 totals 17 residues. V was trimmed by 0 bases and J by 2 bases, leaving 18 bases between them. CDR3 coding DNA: TGTGCCAGCAGCGTAGCGGGCGCAGGGGACGTTGCCTACGAGCAGTACTTC. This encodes CASSVAGAGDVAYEQYF.

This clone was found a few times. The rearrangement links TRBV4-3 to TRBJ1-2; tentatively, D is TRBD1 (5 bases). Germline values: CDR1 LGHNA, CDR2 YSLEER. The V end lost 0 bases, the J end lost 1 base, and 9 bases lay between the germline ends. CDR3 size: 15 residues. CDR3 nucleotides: TGCGCCAGCAGCCAAGATAGACAGAGTAACTATGGCTACACCTTC. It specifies CASSQDRQSNYGYTF.

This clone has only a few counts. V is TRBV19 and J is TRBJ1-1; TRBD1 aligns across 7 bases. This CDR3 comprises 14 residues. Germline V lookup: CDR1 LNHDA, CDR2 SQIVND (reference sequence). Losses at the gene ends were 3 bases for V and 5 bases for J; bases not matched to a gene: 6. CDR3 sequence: CASSMDRSGTEAFF. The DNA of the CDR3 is TGTGCCAGTAGTATGGACAGGTCGGGGACTGAAGCTTTCTTT.

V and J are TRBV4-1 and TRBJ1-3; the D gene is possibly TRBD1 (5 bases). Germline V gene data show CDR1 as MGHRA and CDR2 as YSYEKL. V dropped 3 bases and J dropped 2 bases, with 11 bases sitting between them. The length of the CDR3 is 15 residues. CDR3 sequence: CASSQLQVTGNTIYF. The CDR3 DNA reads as TGCGCCAGCAGCCAGTTACAGGTTACTGGAAACACCATATATTTT.

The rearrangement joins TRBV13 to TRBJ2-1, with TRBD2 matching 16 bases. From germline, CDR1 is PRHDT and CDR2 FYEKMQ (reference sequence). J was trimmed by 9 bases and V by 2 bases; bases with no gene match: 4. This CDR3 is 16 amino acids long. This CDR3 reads CASSLSGLAGGIEQFF. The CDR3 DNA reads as TGTGCCAGCAGCTTATCGGGACTAGCGGGGGGGATTGAGCAGTTCTTC.

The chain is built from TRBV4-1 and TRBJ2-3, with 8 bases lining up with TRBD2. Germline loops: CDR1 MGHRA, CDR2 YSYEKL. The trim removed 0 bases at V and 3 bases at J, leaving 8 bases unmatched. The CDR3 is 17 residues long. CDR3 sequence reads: CASSQEPLRGVTDTQYF. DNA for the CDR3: TGCGCCAGCAGCCAAGAACCGTTGCGGGGGGTTACAGATACGCAGTATTTT.

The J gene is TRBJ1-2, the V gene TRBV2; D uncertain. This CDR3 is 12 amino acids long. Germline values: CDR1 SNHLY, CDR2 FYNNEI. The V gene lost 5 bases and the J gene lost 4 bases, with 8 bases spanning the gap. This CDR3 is CASSNAVYGYTF. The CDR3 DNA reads TGTGCCAGCAGTAACGCAGTCTATGGCTACACCTTC.

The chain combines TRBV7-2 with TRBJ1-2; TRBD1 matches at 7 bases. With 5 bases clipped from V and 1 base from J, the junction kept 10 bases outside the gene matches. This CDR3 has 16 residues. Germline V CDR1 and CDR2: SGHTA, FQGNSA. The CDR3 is CASSLMGAGGNYGYTF. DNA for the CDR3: TGTGCCAGCAGCCTAATGGGGGCAGGGGGTAACTATGGCTACACCTTC.

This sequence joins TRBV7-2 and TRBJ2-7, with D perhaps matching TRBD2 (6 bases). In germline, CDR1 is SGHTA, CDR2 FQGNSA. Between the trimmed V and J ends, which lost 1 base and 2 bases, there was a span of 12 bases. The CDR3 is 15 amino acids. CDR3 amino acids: CASSLGDSGPYEQYF. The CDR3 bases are TGTGCCAGCAGCTTAGGGGATAGCGGACCCTACGAGCAGTACTTC.

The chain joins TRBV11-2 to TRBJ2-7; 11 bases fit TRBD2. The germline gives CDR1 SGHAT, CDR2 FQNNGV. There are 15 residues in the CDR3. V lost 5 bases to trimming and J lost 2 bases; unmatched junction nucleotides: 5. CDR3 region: CASSPGTSGAYEQYF. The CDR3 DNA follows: TGTGCCAGCAGCCCAGGGACTAGCGGAGCCTACGAGCAGTACTTC. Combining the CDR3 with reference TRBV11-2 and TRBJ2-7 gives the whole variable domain EAGVAQSPRYKIIEKRQSVAFWCNPISGHATLYWYQQILGQGPKLLIQFQNNGVVDDSQLPKDRFSAERLKGVDSTLKIQPAKLEDSAVYLCASSPGTSGAYEQYFGPGTRLTVT.

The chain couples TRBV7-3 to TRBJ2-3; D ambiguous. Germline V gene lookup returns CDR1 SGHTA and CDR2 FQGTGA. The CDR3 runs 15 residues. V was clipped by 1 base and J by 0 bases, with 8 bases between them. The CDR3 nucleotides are TGTGCCAGCAGCTTAAACAGTGCTAGCACAGATACGCAGTATTTT. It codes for CASSLNSASTDTQYF.